This passage covers 15 T cell receptor beta chains from one sample sequenced in a study of blood T cell repertoires in COVID-19. Measured with immunoSEQ multiplex PCR; TCRdb has only the in-frame clones, and not every one. This sample has 300,000 to 350,000 clones; under 95% occur once, and the top ten carry more than 3%. The specimen was peripheral blood. These receptors were obtained from a woman aged 18-29 years who had recovered from COVID-19.

The chain employs TRBV24-1 and TRBJ2-5; TRBD1 matches at 9 bases. Germline CDR1 and CDR2: KGHDR and SFDVKD. Trimming cost V 5 bases and J 4 bases; bases outside gene matches: 7. CDR3 length: 15 residues. This CDR3 is CATSAPGTGIETQYF. CDR3 DNA sequence: TGTGCCACCAGTGCCCCCGGGACAGGGATAGAGACCCAGTACTTC.

This sequence joins TRBV11-2 and TRBJ2-7; 12 positions match TRBD2. This CDR3 has 17 residues. Germline CDR1 reads SGHAT; CDR2 reads FQNNGV. Losses at the gene ends were 4 bases for V and 1 base for J; bases not matched to a gene: 8. This CDR3 reads CASSSGLAGPWSYEQYV. The CDR3 DNA is TGTGCCAGCAGCTCGGGACTAGCGGGCCCGTGGTCCTACGAGCAGTACGTC.

This chain joins TRBV7-6 and TRBJ2-1; 10 nucleotides align to TRBD1. The CDR3 length is 13 residues. V gave up 4 bases and J gave up 9 bases; unmatched junction bases: 3. Germline V gene sequence: CDR1 SGHVS, CDR2 FNYEAQ. DNA of the CDR3: TGTGCCAGCAGCTCAGGACAGGGGGGTGAGCAGTTCTTC. It specifies CASSSGQGGEQFF.

V usage is TRBV21-1 and J usage is TRBJ2-1; TRBD1, the table's D call, lacks a check against the DNA. TRBV21-1 is noted as a pseudogene. The CDR3 extends over 15 amino acids. The CDR3 DNA reads TGTGCCAGCAGCAAAACTTCCCAGGGGGCCAATGAGCAGTTCTTC. Encoded protein: CASSKTSQGANEQFF.

This chain uses TRBV2 with TRBJ1-1; no definite D call. This CDR3 spans 14 amino acids. From germline, CDR1 is SNHLY and CDR2 FYNNEI. With 3 bases removed from V and 5 bases from J, the gap between germline ends came to 13 bases. CDR3 protein: CASSDGPAGTEAFF. Written as DNA, the CDR3 is TGTGCCAGCAGTGACGGGCCCGCGGGAACTGAAGCTTTCTTT. Supplemented by reference TRBV2 and TRBJ1-1, the full variable domain reads EPEVTQTPSHQVTQMGQEVILRCVPISNHLYFYWYRQILGQKVEFLVSFYNNEISEKSEIFDDQFSVERPDGSNFTLKIRSTKLEDSAMYFCASSDGPAGTEAFFGQGTRLTVV.

The V gene is TRBV18, the J gene TRBJ2-5, with 11 positions matching TRBD2. J was trimmed by 14 bases and V by 1 base; bases with no gene match: 3. The CDR3 spans 12 residues. In germline, CDR1 is KGHSH, CDR2 LQKENI. CDR3 loop: CASSPLGTSGYF. The CDR3 region has the DNA TGTGCCAGCTCACCACTGGGGACTAGCGGTTACTTC.

The gene calls are TRBV6-5 and TRBJ2-1; 13 bases align to TRBD2. V lost 6 bases and J lost 9; bases outside the gene matches: 8. CDR1 MNHEY and CDR2 SVGAGI come from the germline V gene. The CDR3 covers 15 residues. DNA for the CDR3: TGTGCCAGCAGCCCAACTAGCGGGAGGGCCGGTGAGCAGTTCTTC. Its translation is CASSPTSGRAGEQFF.

The rearrangement uses TRBV30 and TRBJ1-1; 9 bases map to TRBD1. This CDR3 region has 15 residues. Germline V gene sequence: CDR1 GTSNPN, CDR2 SVGIG (reference sequence). J lost 1 base, V lost 0 bases, and 3 bases had no gene match. CDR3 region: CAWSVVTGGNTEAFF. DNA for the CDR3: TGTGCCTGGAGTGTAGTGACAGGGGGGAACACTGAAGCTTTCTTT.

V is TRBV5-6 and J is TRBJ2-3, with 8 bases lining up with TRBD1. Trimming removed 4 bases from V and 3 bases from J; junction bases left unmatched: 10. The CDR3 length is 16 residues. Germline CDR1 SGHDT, CDR2 YYEEEE. The CDR3 region has the DNA TGTGCCAGCAGCAATCCACAGGGGGTGATGACAGATACGCAGTATTTT. Its protein is CASSNPQGVMTDTQYF.

This chain uses TRBV27 with TRBJ2-7; the match to TRBD2 covers 8 bases. Germline CDR1 is MNHEY and CDR2 is SMNVEV (reference sequence). V trimming: 5 bases; J trimming: 4 bases; junction bases outside the gene matches: 10. This CDR3 has 15 amino acids. The CDR3 DNA reads as TGTGCCAGCAGTCGTAGCGGGACTAGTTTTTACGAGCAGTACGTC. Its translation: CASSRSGTSFYEQYV.

V gene TRBV5-4 combines with J gene TRBJ2-5; TRBD1 is a possible D gene (5 bases). Trimming took off 1 base at V and 5 bases at J, with 12 bases between the two ends. Per germline, CDR1 SGHNT and CDR2 YYREEE (reference sequence). The CDR3 runs 14 residues. This CDR3 reads CASSLSRTTETQYF. CDR3 in DNA: TGTGCCAGCAGCTTGTCCAGGACAACGGAGACCCAGTACTTC.

This clone was observed a single time. V is TRBV14 and J is TRBJ1-1; the D gene is possibly TRBD1 (6 bases). Germline loops: CDR1 SGHDN, CDR2 FVKESK. The length of the CDR3 is 15 residues. With 2 bases removed from V and 3 bases from J, the gap between germline ends came to 13 bases. CDR3 in DNA: TGTGCCAGCAGCCAATACCAGGGGTATTACACTGAAGCTTTCTTT. It specifies CASSQYQGYYTEAFF. Complete variable domain (other parts from reference TRBV14 and TRBJ1-1): EAGVTQFPSHSVIEKGQTVTLRCDPISGHDNLYWYRRVMGKEIKFLLHFVKESKQDESGMPNNRFLAERTGGTYSTLKVQPAELEDSGVYFCASSQYQGYYTEAFFGQGTRLTVV.

This chain joins TRBV7-9 and TRBJ1-4, with D possibly TRBD1 on 5 matching bases. Trimming left V 3 bases short and J 4 bases short, with 9 bases between. The CDR3 contains 14 residues. The germline V gene has CDR1 SEHNR and CDR2 FQNEAQ (reference sequence). CDR3 DNA: TGTGCCAGCAGCTTCCAGGGATTTAATGAAAAACTGTTTTTT. It codes for CASSFQGFNEKLFF.

V is TRBV5-5 and J is TRBJ2-5; D possibly corresponds to TRBD2 (6 bases). Trimming pared 4 bases from V and 7 bases from J, leaving 17 bases between. The V gene's germline CDR1 is SGHKS and CDR2 YYEKEE (reference sequence). The CDR3 is made up of 14 amino acids. CDR3 amino acids: CASSPGSLEGTQYF. The CDR3 DNA follows: TGTGCCAGCAGCCCCGGGTCTCTGGAGGGGACCCAGTACTTC.

The chain recombines TRBV7-9 with TRBJ2-1, with a weak D call TRBD2 (6 bases). CDR1 SEHNR and CDR2 FQNEAQ come from the germline V gene (reference sequence). The V and J ends lost 5 bases and 2 bases respectively, with 13 bases between them. CDR3 length equals 15 residues. CDR3 amino acids: CASSPGRRAYNEQFF. CDR3 bases: TGTGCCAGCAGCCCCGGACGGAGGGCCTACAATGAGCAGTTCTTC.